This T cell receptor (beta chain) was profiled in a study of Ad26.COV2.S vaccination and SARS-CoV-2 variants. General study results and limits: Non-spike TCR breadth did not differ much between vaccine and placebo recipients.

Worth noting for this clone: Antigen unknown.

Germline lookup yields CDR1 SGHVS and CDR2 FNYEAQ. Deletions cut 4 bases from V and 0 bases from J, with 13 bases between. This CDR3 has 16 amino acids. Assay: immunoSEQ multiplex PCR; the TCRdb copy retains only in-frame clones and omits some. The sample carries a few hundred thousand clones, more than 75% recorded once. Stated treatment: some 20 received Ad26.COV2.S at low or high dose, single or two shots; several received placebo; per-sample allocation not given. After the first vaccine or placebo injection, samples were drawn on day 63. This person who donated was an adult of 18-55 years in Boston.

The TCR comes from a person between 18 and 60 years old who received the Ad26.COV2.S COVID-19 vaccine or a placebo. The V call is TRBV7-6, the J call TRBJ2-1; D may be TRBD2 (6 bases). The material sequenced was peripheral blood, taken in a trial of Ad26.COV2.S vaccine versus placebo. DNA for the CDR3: TGTGCCAGCAGCTCCCTAGGAGGGAGCTCCTACAATGAGCAGTTCTTC. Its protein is CASSSLGGSSYNEQFF.